This TCR beta chain was captured by sequencing in a study of blood T cell repertoires in COVID-19. Overall study: The analysed material was cDNA or gDNA that came from T cells, B-cell-depleted T cells, or PBMCs.

This CDR3 contains 14 residues. Per the germline V gene, CDR1 is SNHLY and CDR2 is FYNNEI. Trimming shortened V by 7 bases and J by 0 bases, and 7 bases separated the two germline ends. Profiled with immunoSEQ multiplex PCR; TCRdb holds only in-frame clones, not every one. The sample lists more than 130,000 clones, approximately 84% occurring once. Input material: peripheral blood. The chain links TRBV2 to TRBJ1-6; D remains unclear. The sequence derives from a woman aged 80 or over in a cohort sampled during active or convalescent COVID-19. The DNA for the CDR3 is TGTGCCAGCACACCAGACTCCTATAATTCACCCCTCCACTTT. Protein sequence: CASTPDSYNSPLHF. The complete variable domain, with remaining parts taken from reference TRBV2 and TRBJ1-6, reads EPEVTQTPSHQVTQMGQEVILRCVPISNHLYFYWYRQILGQKVEFLVSFYNNEISEKSEIFDDQFSVERPDGSNFTLKIRSTKLEDSAMYFCASTPDSYNSPLHFGNGTRLTVT.